This T cell receptor (beta chain) was observed in a study of CD8 T cells in Susac syndrome. Study-wide points: In its TCR sequencing and HLA analysis, the study acknowledged that the number of individuals was relatively small.

As regards this clonotype: The antigen remains undetermined.

From blood CD8+ and CD4+ T cells, the TCR beta chain was sequenced. While CD8+ and CD4+ T cells were isolated negatively, TEMRA cells were enriched by FACS. Reverse transcription of roughly 0.45 to 1 ug RNA used random hexamers. immunoSEQ multiplex PCR amplified TCR beta CDR3 across 54 Vbeta, 13 Jbeta. Using its own MiXCR run on the immunoSEQ multiplex PCR reads, TCRdb lists one record per CDR3 protein. Of 150,000 to 200,000 distinct CDR3 sequences listed, around 96% were seen once; the top ten hold 0.093%. CDR1 and CDR2 (germline): MGHRA, YSYEKL. This CDR3 is 14 amino acids long. The germline V and J ends were trimmed by 2 bases and 4 bases, with 12 bases remaining between them.

This receptor was taken from a human donor with multiple sclerosis. The source material was CD4+ T cells from PBMCs. V usage is TRBV4-1 and J usage is TRBJ2-7, with D perhaps assigned TRBD1 or TRBD2 (7 bases each). CDR3 nucleotides: TGCGCCAGCAGCCAACAGGGGGGGTCGTACGAGCAGTACTTC. Encoded protein: CASSQQGGSYEQYF.